This section outlines one T cell receptor (beta chain) sequence together with its context. The antigen is undetermined. The record originates from a study of cytomegalovirus exposure and HLA in healthy donors. Study at large: A prior study identified just under 120 million unique TCR beta sequences from 200 million or so T cells. Ancestry clustering placed about 86% of around 400 genotyped donors in the Caucasian-associated cluster. Whole-study findings and limits: Later, an analysis showed that TCR beta chains associated with HLA were more clonally expanded than others that were equally common. For most TCR beta V segments, an earlier analysis put the productive rate at about 90% or about 30% of the time.

This CDR3 has 14 residues. The trim removed 2 bases at V and 5 bases at J, leaving 3 bases unmatched. Germline CDR1 KGHSH, CDR2 LQKENI. With 60 Vbeta and 13 Jbeta primers, the PCR was carried out. Libraries were prepared by immunoSEQ multiplex PCR; TCRdb keeps only in-frame clonotypes and omits some of them. Here the sample spans roughly 130,000 clones, about 74% being singletons. The material sequenced was PBMCs. The chain combines TRBV18 with TRBJ2-7; 10 bases line up with TRBD1. This TCR came from a woman in her forties or fifties in good health and CMV-seropositive. The DNA of the CDR3 is TGTGCCAGCTCACCAGGGACAGGGGCTAACGAGCAGTACTTC. Translation gives CASSPGTGANEQYF. The variable domain in full, completed from reference TRBV18 and TRBJ2-7, reads NAGVMQNPRHLVRRRGQEARLRCSPMKGHSHVYWYRQLPEEGLKFMVYLQKENIIDESGMPKERFSAEFPKEGPSILRIQQVVRGDSAAYFCASSPGTGANEQYFGPGTRLTVT.